The source of this T cell receptor beta chain is a study of molecular identifiers for immune sequencing clone quantification. Study results and limitations: Jurkat TCR RNA from one cell was spiked into about a million naive cells, and it was reportedly detectable there. For effector cells, clones above 20 RNA copies held over 97% of molecules; for naive cells, under 1%.

V shed 4 bases and J shed 8 bases, with 3 bases lying between them. The CDR3 contains 10 residues. The germline CDR1 and CDR2 sequences are MGHDK and SYGVNS. A CD8+CD4-CCR7+CD45RA+ gate was used to sort naive CD8 T cells. MiXCR, applied by TCRdb to the PCR reads, yields one record per CDR3 protein. The sample records about 86,000 distinct CDR3 sequences, roughly 25% being singletons. Of note for this clonotype: Its antigen is as yet unknown.

This sequence originates from a human donor in good health. Some libraries in this study had Jurkat cell RNA spiked in. J is TRBJ2-4 and V is TRBV25-1; no firm D call. The sample was naive CD8+ T cells from blood, with Jurkat cell RNA spiked in. The sample's subset: FACS-sorted CD8+CD4-CCR7+CD45RA+ naive T cells. The CDR3 nucleotides are TGTGCCAGCAGTGTAGACATTCAGTACTTC. Residues: CASSVDIQYF.